The clone carrying this T cell receptor beta chain was recorded only once. Its antigen is still unknown. Germline V gene lookup returns CDR1 SQVTM and CDR2 ANQGSEA. V was pared by 5 bases and J by 6 bases, with 21 bases between. CDR3 length equals 15 residues. Primers included in the PCR were 60 Vbeta and 13 Jbeta primers. Produced via immunoSEQ multiplex PCR; TCRdb's table is partial and in-frame only. The sample carries tens of thousands of clones, about 60% recorded once. This entry comes from a study of cytomegalovirus exposure and HLA in healthy donors. Broader study findings: There was a cluster of highly shared sequence variants that was likely a sequencing artifact. A few chains tied to CMV proved CMV antigen-specific in vitro. Presence/absence analyses assumed roughly uniform sequencing depth across donors.

Samples came from healthy bone marrow donors. The clonotype was recovered from a woman aged 25 to 39 in good health and CMV-seronegative. The specimen was PBMCs. This chain uses TRBV29-1 with TRBJ2-3; perhaps TRBD2 as D (6 bases). CDR3 protein: CSVSSPLGLADTQYF. The CDR3 nucleotides read TGCAGCGTTTCGTCTCCCCTGGGGCTAGCGGATACGCAGTATTTT.